Presented here are 5 T cell receptor beta chains from one specimen sequenced in a study of blood T cell repertoires in COVID-19. Method: immunoSEQ multiplex PCR; TCRdb's copy keeps in-frame clones and lacks some. Found here are 62,000 or so clones, 70% to 90% of them singletons; the top ten hold over 1.3%. The specimen was peripheral blood. Every receptor here comes from a woman aged 60 to 75 with acute or convalescent COVID-19.

V gene TRBV6-4 combines with J gene TRBJ1-2, with 7 bases fitting TRBD1. Germline V gene sequence: CDR1 MRHNA, CDR2 SNTAGT. V was pared by 0 bases and J by 1 base, with 8 bases of the junction left unmatched. The length of the CDR3 is 17 residues. The CDR3 DNA reads TGTGCCAGCAGTGACTCCACCGACGGACAGGTTAACTATGGCTACACCTTC. It is translated as CASSDSTDGQVNYGYTF.

The V and J genes are TRBV20-1 and TRBJ2-3; D ambiguous. V was trimmed by 5 bases and J by 4 bases, leaving 7 bases between them. CDR1 is DFQATT, CDR2 SNEGSKA, per germline (reference sequence). The CDR3 sequence is 11 residues long. CDR3: CSAYLPDTQYF. The CDR3 DNA reads as TGCAGTGCTTACTTGCCAGATACGCAGTATTTT.

The V call is TRBV27, the J call TRBJ2-3, with 11 positions matching TRBD2. V gave up 9 bases and J gave up 6 bases; unmatched junction bases: 20. CDR1 and CDR2 from the germline V gene are MNHEY and SMNVEV (reference sequence). The CDR3 loop spans 18 amino acids. The CDR3 loop is CASQSLVASGRTKDTQYF. In DNA form, the CDR3 reads TGTGCCAGTCAATCGCTGGTCGCTAGCGGGAGGACTAAGGATACGCAGTATTTT.

This sequence joins TRBV29-1 and TRBJ1-2; no reliable D call. Per the germline V gene, CDR1 is SQVTM and CDR2 is ANQGSEA. V lost 1 base to trimming and J lost 6 bases, with 6 bases between them. The CDR3 length is 11 residues. CDR3 sequence: CSVEAGNGYTF. The CDR3, as DNA: TGCAGCGTTGAAGCCGGGAATGGCTACACCTTC. Combining the CDR3 with reference TRBV29-1 and TRBJ1-2 gives the whole variable domain SAVISQKPSRDICQRGTSLTIQCQVDSQVTMMFWYRQQPGQSLTLIATANQGSEATYESGFVIDKFPISRPNLTFSTLTVSNMSPEDSSIYLCSVEAGNGYTFGSGTRLTVV.

The rearrangement joins TRBV7-3 to TRBJ2-5; 8 positions agree with TRBD1. Germline V gives CDR1 SGHTA, CDR2 FQGTGA. The CDR3 runs 13 residues. The ends lost 1 base at V and 8 bases at J; junction bases unmatched: 3. CDR3 coding DNA: TGTGCCAGCAGCTTAAGGACAGGGCGAACCCAGTACTTC. Translating it yields CASSLRTGRTQYF.